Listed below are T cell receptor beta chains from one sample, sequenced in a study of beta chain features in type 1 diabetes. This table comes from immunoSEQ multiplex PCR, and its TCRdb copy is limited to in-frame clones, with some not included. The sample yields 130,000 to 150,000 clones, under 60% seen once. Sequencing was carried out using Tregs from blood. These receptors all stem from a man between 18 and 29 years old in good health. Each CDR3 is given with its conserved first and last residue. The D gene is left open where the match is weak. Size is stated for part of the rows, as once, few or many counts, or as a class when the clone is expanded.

DNA: TGCGCCAGCAGCTTGGTACTAGCGGGGGGACCCTACGAGCAGTACTTC
CDR3: CASSLVLAGGPYEQYF
V: TRBV5-1
J: TRBJ2-7
length: 16
D: TRBD2
size: NA

DNA: TGTGCCAGCTCACCTGGACAGGGTGGGAATTCACCCCTCCACTTT
CDR3: CASSPGQGGNSPLHF
V: TRBV18
J: TRBJ1-6
length: 15
D: TRBD1
size: few

DNA: TGTGCCAGCACTCGACAGGGTCAAGAGACCCAGTACTTC
CDR3: CASTRQGQETQYF
V: TRBV6-1
J: TRBJ2-5
length: 13
D: TRBD1
size: NA

DNA: TGTGCCAGCAGCTACGCTTACAGGGTTAGCCACGAGCAGTACTTC
CDR3: CASSYAYRVSHEQYF
V: TRBV27
J: TRBJ2-7
length: 15
D: NA
size: NA

DNA: TGCGCCAGCAGCGAAACCGGGACAGGGGACTACGAGCAGTACTTC
CDR3: CASSETGTGDYEQYF
V: TRBV5-1
J: TRBJ2-7
length: 15
D: TRBD1
size: NA

DNA: TGTGCCAGCAGCCTTACAGGGTTCGGAAGCACTGAAGCTTTCTTT
CDR3: CASSLTGFGSTEAFF
V: TRBV4-2
J: TRBJ1-1
length: 15
D: NA
size: NA

DNA: TGTGCCAGCTCTCCCTCGAACACCGGGGAGCTGTTTTTT
CDR3: CASSPSNTGELFF
V: TRBV18
J: TRBJ2-2
length: 13
D: NA
size: few

DNA: TGTGCCAGCAGCCCCCGGACAGGTCGAGATGGCTACACCTTC
CDR3: CASSPRTGRDGYTF
V: TRBV7-9
J: TRBJ1-2
length: 14
D: TRBD1
size: NA

DNA: TGTGCCAGCATCAGTGGCGGGGCAGCGCCTCACGAGCAGTACTTC
CDR3: CASISGGAAPHEQYF
V: TRBV28
J: TRBJ2-7
length: 15
D: NA
size: NA

DNA: TGTGCCAGCAGTTACAGACACCTCACCGGGGAGCTGTTTTTT
CDR3: CASSYRHLTGELFF
V: TRBV6-5
J: TRBJ2-2
length: 14
D: NA
size: NA

DNA: TGTGCCAGCAGCTCGAGGGCCCGGGAGACCCAGTACTTC
CDR3: CASSSRARETQYF
V: TRBV7-3
J: TRBJ2-5
length: 13
D: NA
size: few

DNA: TGCAGCGGGGGGTCGGCTGGGGCGGGGACTGAAGCTTTCTTT
CDR3: CSGGSAGAGTEAFF
V: TRBV29-1
J: TRBJ1-1
length: 14
D: NA
size: few

DNA: TGTGCCAGCAGTAGCGACCAACCGGCTTACAATGAGCAGTTCTTC
CDR3: CASSSDQPAYNEQFF
V: TRBV28
J: TRBJ2-1
length: 15
D: NA
size: NA

DNA: TGTGCCAGCAGCGGGACTAGCGGGGGGCTCAATGAGCAGTTCTTC
CDR3: CASSGTSGGLNEQFF
V: TRBV7-9
J: TRBJ2-1
length: 15
D: TRBD2
size: few

DNA: TGTGCCAGCAGCTTCCGAGTAGCGGGGATGACTGAGCAGTTCTTC
CDR3: CASSFRVAGMTEQFF
V: TRBV7-3
J: TRBJ2-1
length: 15
D: TRBD2
size: few

DNA: TGCGCCAGCAGCTTCGGCCGGGGAATAGAGACCCAGTACTTC
CDR3: CASSFGRGIETQYF
V: TRBV5-1
J: TRBJ2-5
length: 14
D: NA
size: NA

DNA: TGTGCCAGCAGTTTGGCCACAGGGGGAGGTATCAGCAATCAGCCCCAGCATTTT
CDR3: CASSLATGGGISNQPQHF
V: TRBV28
J: TRBJ1-5
length: 18
D: TRBD1
size: few

DNA: TGCAGCGGGGGACAGGGCTGGGGTCAGCCCCAGCATTTT
CDR3: CSGGQGWGQPQHF
V: TRBV29-1
J: TRBJ1-5
length: 13
D: TRBD1
size: NA

DNA: TGTGCCAGCAGTCCGGACAGTTATAGCAATCAGCCCCAGCATTTT
CDR3: CASSPDSYSNQPQHF
V: TRBV6-5
J: TRBJ1-5
length: 15
D: NA
size: few

DNA: TGCAGCGTGACTAGCGGGGGGCAAGAGACCCAGTACTTC
CDR3: CSVTSGGQETQYF
V: TRBV29-1
J: TRBJ2-5
length: 13
D: TRBD2
size: few

DNA: TGTGCCACCAGTCCAGGGACAGGTAGACCGCAAGAGACCCAGTACTTC
CDR3: CATSPGTGRPQETQYF
V: TRBV15
J: TRBJ2-5
length: 16
D: TRBD1
size: NA

DNA: TGTGCCAGCAGCCAGAGATCCCAGGGGAGCTACGAGCAGTACTTC
CDR3: CASSQRSQGSYEQYF
V: TRBV7-9
J: TRBJ2-7
length: 15
D: NA
size: NA

DNA: TGTGCCAGCTCACCATCCGACAGGGTTATGAACACTGAAGCTTTCTTT
CDR3: CASSPSDRVMNTEAFF
V: TRBV18
J: TRBJ1-1
length: 16
D: TRBD1
size: NA

DNA: TGCGCCAGCAGCCTCTGGTTTGCTAGCGGCCACAATGAGCAGTTCTTC
CDR3: CASSLWFASGHNEQFF
V: TRBV4-3
J: TRBJ2-1
length: 16
D: TRBD2
size: NA

DNA: TGTGCCAGCTCACCACCGTTACTAGGAGGTTACAATGAGCAGTTCTTC
CDR3: CASSPPLLGGYNEQFF
V: TRBV18
J: TRBJ2-1
length: 16
D: NA
size: NA

DNA: TGCGCCAGCGGCGGCCCAGATACGCAGTATTTT
CDR3: CASGGPDTQYF
V: TRBV5-1
J: TRBJ2-3
length: 11
D: NA
size: NA

DNA: TGTGCCAGCAGCACTAGCGGGAGGCTCGATACGCAGTATTTT
CDR3: CASSTSGRLDTQYF
V: TRBV7-2
J: TRBJ2-3
length: 14
D: TRBD2
size: few

DNA: TGTGCCAGCAGCCCCCTGGTAGGGGGCTTTTGGGACACTGAAGCTTTCTTT
CDR3: CASSPLVGGFWDTEAFF
V: TRBV5-6
J: TRBJ1-1
length: 17
D: TRBD1
size: NA

DNA: TGTGCCAGCAGCCCCACCAGGGTATCCTCCGAGCAGTACTTC
CDR3: CASSPTRVSSEQYF
V: TRBV7-2
J: TRBJ2-7
length: 14
D: NA
size: NA

DNA: TGTGCCAGCAGCTTATTCAGGGGGTCGTATAATTCACCCCTCCACTTT
CDR3: CASSLFRGSYNSPLHF
V: TRBV7-9
J: TRBJ1-6
length: 16
D: TRBD1
size: NA

DNA: TGTGCCAGCAGCTTAGGGGCAGGGGGCTTGAACGAGCAGTACTTC
CDR3: CASSLGAGGLNEQYF
V: TRBV7-9
J: TRBJ2-7
length: 15
D: TRBD1
size: once

DNA: TGTGCCAGCAGTGGGGTAGCGGGAGGTCACAATGAGCAGTTCTTC
CDR3: CASSGVAGGHNEQFF
V: TRBV9
J: TRBJ2-1
length: 15
D: TRBD2
size: NA

DNA: TGTGCCACCAGCAGAGTGTACGGGACAGGGCGGGACTACGAGCAGTACTTC
CDR3: CATSRVYGTGRDYEQYF
V: TRBV15
J: TRBJ2-7
length: 17
D: TRBD1
size: NA

DNA: TGTGCCAGCAGCTACCGGGATTCTGGGGCCAACGTCCTGACTTTC
CDR3: CASSYRDSGANVLTF
V: TRBV5-4
J: TRBJ2-6
length: 15
D: NA
size: NA

DNA: TGTGCCAGCAGCTTGGTACAGGTACACACAGATACGCAGTATTTT
CDR3: CASSLVQVHTDTQYF
V: TRBV5-6
J: TRBJ2-3
length: 15
D: NA
size: NA

DNA: TGTGCCAGCAGCTTTGCGAGCGTAGGCACCGGGGAGCTGTTTTTT
CDR3: CASSFASVGTGELFF
V: TRBV7-9
J: TRBJ2-2
length: 15
D: NA
size: few

DNA: TGTGCCAGCAGCGGATCGACGAGAGCAGCGCGAAAGACCTATGGCTACACCTTC
CDR3: CASSGSTRAARKTYGYTF
V: TRBV7-4
J: TRBJ1-2
length: 18
D: NA
size: NA

DNA: TGTGCCACCAGCGATCTGGGACTAGCGGGAGCGAGAGAGCAGTACTTC
CDR3: CATSDLGLAGAREQYF
V: TRBV15
J: TRBJ2-7
length: 16
D: TRBD2
size: NA

DNA: TGTGCCAGCAGTTGGACAGGGGGCAGGTCCACTGAAGCTTTCTTT
CDR3: CASSWTGGRSTEAFF
V: TRBV28
J: TRBJ1-1
length: 15
D: TRBD1
size: NA

DNA: TGTGCCTGGAGTGTACGGACAGGTTCCCCCACAGATACGCAGTATTTT
CDR3: CAWSVRTGSPTDTQYF
V: TRBV30
J: TRBJ2-3
length: 16
D: TRBD1
size: NA

DNA: TGTGCCAGCAGGACAGGGACCCCTAACTATGGCTACACCTTC
CDR3: CASRTGTPNYGYTF
V: TRBV6-6
J: TRBJ1-2
length: 14
D: TRBD1
size: NA

DNA: TGTGCCAGCAGTCCACGACAGGGGGCGAGACAAGGCTACACCTTC
CDR3: CASSPRQGARQGYTF
V: TRBV6-1
J: TRBJ1-2
length: 15
D: TRBD1
size: NA

DNA: TGTGCCAGCAGTTACCTCCGCGAGCAGTACTTC
CDR3: CASSYLREQYF
V: TRBV6-6
J: TRBJ2-7
length: 11
D: NA
size: NA

DNA: TGTGCCAGCACCACTTCGGGGTCGAACACTGAAGCTTTCTTT
CDR3: CASTTSGSNTEAFF
V: TRBV9
J: TRBJ1-1
length: 14
D: NA
size: NA

DNA: TGTGCCAGCAGTGAGGGGGCGAGCAATCAGCCCCAGCATTTT
CDR3: CASSEGASNQPQHF
V: TRBV2
J: TRBJ1-5
length: 14
D: NA
size: few

DNA: TGTGCCTGGAGTACACTAGGTCGTGAGCAGTTCTTC
CDR3: CAWSTLGREQFF
V: TRBV30
J: TRBJ2-1
length: 12
D: NA
size: NA

DNA: TGTGCCAGCAGCTTAGGAGGTGCTAGGGGGCATACGCAGTATTTT
CDR3: CASSLGGARGHTQYF
V: TRBV7-2
J: TRBJ2-3
length: 15
D: TRBD1
size: NA

DNA: TGTGCCAGCAGCTTTCAGTTACAGGGAAGAGCTTTCTTT
CDR3: CASSFQLQGRAFF
V: TRBV5-4
J: TRBJ1-1
length: 13
D: NA
size: NA

DNA: TGTGCCAGCAGCCAAGATGGACGGGGGGGCTCAGATACGCAGTATTTT
CDR3: CASSQDGRGGSDTQYF
V: TRBV4-2
J: TRBJ2-3
length: 16
D: TRBD2
size: NA

DNA: TGTGCCAGCAGTGCCGGACTAGCGGGCACAGATACGCAGTATTTT
CDR3: CASSAGLAGTDTQYF
V: TRBV6-5
J: TRBJ2-3
length: 15
D: TRBD2
size: NA